This T cell receptor (beta chain) was recovered during a study of CD4+ T cells in melanoma. Details on this clone: Relative to the germline gene, one junction end is altered; a read error may explain this.

From germline, CDR1 is SGHTA and CDR2 FQGTGA. The CDR3 contains 15 residues. The data were produced by immunoSEQ multiplex PCR, yet TCRdb's version contains in-frame clones alone and is incomplete. The repertoire holds 9,900 or so clones, roughly two thirds seen once, with 14% in the top ten. This TCR derives from a human donor with melanoma. This chain connects TRBV7-3 to TRBJ2-5; D is perhaps TRBD1 or TRBD2 (5 bases each). Material for sequencing was cells from a culture (not recorded whether cultured in vitro). The CDR3 nucleotides read TGCGCCAGCAGCCTCGGGGCCGGGGTTCGGGAGACCCAGTACTTC. Its protein product is CASSLGAGVRETQYF.